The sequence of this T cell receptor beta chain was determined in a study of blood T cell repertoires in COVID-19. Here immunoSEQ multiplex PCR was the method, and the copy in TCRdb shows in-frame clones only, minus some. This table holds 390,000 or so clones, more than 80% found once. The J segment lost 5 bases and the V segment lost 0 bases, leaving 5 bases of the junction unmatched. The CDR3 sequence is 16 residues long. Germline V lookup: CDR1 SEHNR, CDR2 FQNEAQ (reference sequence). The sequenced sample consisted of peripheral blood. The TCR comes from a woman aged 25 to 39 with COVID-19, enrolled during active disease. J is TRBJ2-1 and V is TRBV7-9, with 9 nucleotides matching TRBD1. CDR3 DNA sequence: TGTGCCAGCAGCTTAGCGACCGGGACAGGGAACAATGAGCAGTTCTTC. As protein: CASSLATGTGNNEQFF.